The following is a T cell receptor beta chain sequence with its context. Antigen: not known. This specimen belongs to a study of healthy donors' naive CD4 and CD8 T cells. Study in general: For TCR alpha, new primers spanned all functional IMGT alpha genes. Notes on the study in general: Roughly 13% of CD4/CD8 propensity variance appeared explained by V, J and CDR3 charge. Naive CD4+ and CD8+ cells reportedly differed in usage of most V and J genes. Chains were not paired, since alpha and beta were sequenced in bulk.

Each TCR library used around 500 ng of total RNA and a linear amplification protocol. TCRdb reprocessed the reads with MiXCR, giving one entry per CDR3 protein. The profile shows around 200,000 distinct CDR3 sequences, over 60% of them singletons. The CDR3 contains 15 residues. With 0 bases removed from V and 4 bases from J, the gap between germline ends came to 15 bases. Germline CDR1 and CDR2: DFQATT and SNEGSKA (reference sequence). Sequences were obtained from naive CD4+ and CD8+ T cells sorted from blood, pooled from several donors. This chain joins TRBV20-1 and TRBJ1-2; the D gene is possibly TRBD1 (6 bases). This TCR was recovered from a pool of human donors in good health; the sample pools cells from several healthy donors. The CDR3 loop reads CSARDRTALAYGYTF. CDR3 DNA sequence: TGCAGTGCTAGAGATCGGACAGCCCTAGCCTATGGCTACACCTTC.